A selection of T cell receptor beta chains follows, all from one sample in a study of breast tumors, draining lymph nodes, adjacent tissues. MiXCR was run by TCRdb on the multiplex PCR reads, yielding one entry per CDR3 protein. The table records 150,000 to 200,000 distinct CDR3 sequences, 30% to 35% of them present only once. Sequenced input: axillary lymph node tissue. Receptor source: a female donor with breast cancer. Some clones in this sample may be carry-over from other donors' samples. Each CDR3 is given with its conserved first and last residue. The D gene is left open where the match is weak. Where a row states a size, it is once, few, many or the class of an expanded clone; other rows omit it.

clone size: many
J gene: TRBJ2-3
V gene: TRBV12-3/TRBV12-4
D gene: -
CDR3 protein: CASSFGIAESTDTQYF
CDR3 DNA: TGTGCCAGCAGTTTCGGAATAGCGGAAAGCACAGATACGCAGTATTTT

clone size: many
J gene: TRBJ1-4
V gene: TRBV3-1
D gene: -
CDR3 protein: CASSQEWATNEKLFF
CDR3 DNA: TGTGCCAGCAGCCAAGAGTGGGCAACTAATGAAAAACTGTTTTTT

clone size: many
J gene: TRBJ1-2
V gene: TRBV3-1
D gene: -
CDR3 protein: CASSQGIQGDYGYTF
CDR3 DNA: TGTGCCAGCAGCCAAGGTATCCAGGGCGACTATGGCTACACCTTC

clone size: -
J gene: TRBJ1-5
V gene: TRBV20-1
D gene: -
CDR3 protein: CSAGSPTSLYSNQPQHF
CDR3 DNA: TGCAGTGCTGGTAGTCCGACTAGCTTATATAGCAATCAGCCCCAGCATTTT

clone size: many
J gene: TRBJ2-6
V gene: TRBV20-1
D gene: -
CDR3 protein: CSARDRAGANVLTF
CDR3 DNA: TGCAGTGCTAGAGACAGGGCTGGGGCCAACGTCCTGACTTTC

clone size: few
J gene: TRBJ2-5
V gene: TRBV7-2
D gene: TRBD2
CDR3 protein: CASSFRFTRGGTETQYF
CDR3 DNA: TGTGCCAGCAGCTTTAGGTTCACGCGGGGGGGCACGGAGACCCAGTACTTC

clone size: many
J gene: TRBJ2-5
V gene: TRBV14
D gene: -
CDR3 protein: CASSDGYQETQYF
CDR3 DNA: TGTGCCAGCAGTGATGGGTACCAAGAGACCCAGTACTTC

clone size: many
J gene: TRBJ1-3
V gene: TRBV11-3
D gene: -
CDR3 protein: CASSLVGGSGNTIYF
CDR3 DNA: TGTGCCAGCAGCTTAGTCGGCGGGTCTGGAAACACCATATATTTT

clone size: -
J gene: TRBJ2-7
V gene: TRBV28
D gene: -
CDR3 protein: CASSPFDRTFSYEQYF
CDR3 DNA: TGTGCCAGCAGTCCTTTCGACAGGACGTTCTCCTACGAGCAGTACTTC

clone size: many
J gene: TRBJ2-1
V gene: TRBV12-3/TRBV12-4
D gene: -
CDR3 protein: CASSFIGSGWNEQFF
CDR3 DNA: TGTGCCAGCAGTTTTATAGGCTCCGGATGGAATGAGCAGTTCTTC

clone size: once
J gene: TRBJ1-1
V gene: TRBV19
D gene: -
CDR3 protein: CASSTRMTGNTEAFF
CDR3 DNA: TGTGCCAGTAGTACGCGGATGACAGGGAACACTGAAGCTTTCTTT

clone size: few
J gene: TRBJ2-7
V gene: TRBV6-5
D gene: TRBD1
CDR3 protein: CASSSWGYRDRGYEQYF
CDR3 DNA: TGTGCCAGCAGTTCGTGGGGATACCGGGACAGGGGCTACGAGCAGTACTTC

clone size: many
J gene: TRBJ2-3
V gene: TRBV7-3
D gene: -
CDR3 protein: CASSLGQGRTDTQYF
CDR3 DNA: TGTGCCAGCAGCTTAGGGCAGGGCCGCACAGATACGCAGTATTTT

clone size: -
J gene: TRBJ1-4
V gene: TRBV29-1
D gene: TRBD1
CDR3 protein: CSVDDQGTGYDRLFF
CDR3 DNA: TGCAGCGTTGACGATCAGGGGACAGGGTACGATAGACTGTTTTTT

clone size: few
J gene: TRBJ1-1
V gene: TRBV7-9
D gene: -
CDR3 protein: CASMRDTEAFF
CDR3 DNA: TGTGCCAGCATGAGGGACACTGAAGCTTTCTTT

clone size: many
J gene: TRBJ2-3
V gene: TRBV7-2
D gene: -
CDR3 protein: CASRGMGRQPEDTQYF
CDR3 DNA: TGTGCCAGCAGGGGGATGGGGCGGCAACCTGAGGATACGCAGTATTTT

clone size: many
J gene: TRBJ2-2
V gene: TRBV9
D gene: -
CDR3 protein: CASSSNPGELFF
CDR3 DNA: TGTGCCAGCAGCAGTAACCCCGGGGAGCTGTTTTTT

clone size: -
J gene: TRBJ2-5
V gene: TRBV20-1
D gene: -
CDR3 protein: CSANDRTDDPETQYF
CDR3 DNA: TGCAGTGCCAATGACCGAACGGACGACCCAGAGACCCAGTACTTC

clone size: -
J gene: TRBJ2-7
V gene: TRBV12-3/TRBV12-4
D gene: TRBD2
CDR3 protein: CASGGSSYEQYF
CDR3 DNA: TGTGCCAGTGGCGGGAGCTCCTACGAGCAGTACTTC

clone size: -
J gene: TRBJ2-1
V gene: TRBV12-3/TRBV12-4
D gene: TRBD1
CDR3 protein: CASRATGGGNEQFF
CDR3 DNA: TGTGCCAGCAGGGCCACAGGGGGCGGTAATGAGCAGTTCTTC

clone size: few
J gene: TRBJ2-3
V gene: TRBV27
D gene: TRBD2
CDR3 protein: CASRGLAGGENTQYF
CDR3 DNA: TGTGCCAGCAGGGGACTAGCGGGAGGGGAAAATACGCAGTATTTT

clone size: -
J gene: TRBJ2-2
V gene: TRBV24-1
D gene: -
CDR3 protein: CATSDLSGQGCANTGELFF
CDR3 DNA: TGTGCCACCAGTGATTTAAGCGGTCAGGGCTGTGCGAACACCGGGGAGCTGTTTTTT

clone size: -
J gene: TRBJ1-3
V gene: TRBV19
D gene: -
CDR3 protein: CASSRAGPGNTIYF
CDR3 DNA: TGTGCCAGTAGTAGGGCGGGGCCTGGAAACACCATATATTTT

clone size: many
J gene: TRBJ1-2
V gene: TRBV7-8
D gene: -
CDR3 protein: CASSLTRERFYGYTF
CDR3 DNA: TGTGCCAGCAGCTTAACCCGGGAGAGGTTCTATGGCTACACCTTC